These T cell receptor beta chains were read from a single sample in a study of cytomegalovirus exposure and HLA in healthy donors. Clones were sequenced by immunoSEQ multiplex PCR, and TCRdb holds only the in-frame ones, with some missing. There are 75,000 to 100,000 clones in the sample; roughly 70% occur only once, and 1.5% to 2% lies in the top ten. Sequencing was carried out using PBMCs. The origin of the receptors is a male donor in good health and CMV-seronegative. Each CDR3 is given with its conserved first and last residue. D genes are given only for firm matches. Size tells how often a clone was seen (once, few, many) or the class of an expanded clone, and some rows leave it out.

clone_size	d_call	v_call	j_call	cdr3_aa	cdr3_nt
once	TRBD1	TRBV5-4	TRBJ2-7	CASSMGQSYEQYF	TGTGCCAGCAGCATGGGACAGTCCTACGAGCAGTACTTC
NA	NA	TRBV30	TRBJ1-2	CAHELTDANYGYTF	TGTGCCCATGAGTTGACAGACGCTAACTATGGCTACACCTTC
NA	TRBD1	TRBV18	TRBJ1-1	CASSPSGGNTEAFF	TGTGCCAGCTCACCATCAGGGGGGAACACTGAAGCTTTCTTT
NA	NA	TRBV29-1	TRBJ1-2	CSVDYREGDGYTF	TGCAGCGTTGATTACAGGGAGGGCGATGGCTACACCTTC
NA	NA	TRBV27	TRBJ2-1	CASKSRDLYNEQFF	TGTGCCAGCAAATCGCGGGACCTATACAATGAGCAGTTCTTC
NA	TRBD1	TRBV5-4	TRBJ2-7	CASSFIRQGAYEQYF	TGTGCCAGCAGCTTTATCCGACAGGGTGCCTACGAGCAGTACTTC
NA	TRBD1	TRBV28	TRBJ1-1	CASSFAGGGGTEAFF	TGTGCCAGCAGTTTTGCAGGGGGCGGGGGCACTGAAGCTTTCTTT
NA	TRBD1	TRBV15	TRBJ2-1	CATSRAGQGAYEQFF	TGTGCCACCAGCAGAGCAGGACAGGGGGCTTATGAGCAGTTCTTC
NA	TRBD1	TRBV19	TRBJ2-2	CASSGWTGGTGELFF	TGTGCCAGTAGTGGATGGACAGGGGGAACCGGGGAGCTGTTTTTT
NA	TRBD2	TRBV28	TRBJ2-7	CASSHSGRAEVSECEQYF	TGTGCCAGCAGCCATAGCGGGAGGGCCGAGGTATCGGAATGCGAGCAGTACTTC
NA	NA	TRBV9	TRBJ1-1	CASSAPQGEAFF	TGTGCCAGCAGCGCCCCTCAGGGTGAAGCTTTCTTT
NA	NA	TRBV18	TRBJ1-5	CASSPSTARNQPQHF	TGTGCCAGCTCACCATCGACAGCCCGCAATCAGCCCCAGCATTTT
once	TRBD2	TRBV7-9	TRBJ2-3	CASSSSLGLAGADTQYF	TGTGCCAGCAGCTCCTCGTTAGGGCTAGCGGGAGCAGATACGCAGTATTTT
NA	NA	TRBV7-2	TRBJ2-7	CASSPRGGDIYEQYF	TGTGCCAGCAGCCCCCGAGGGGGGGACATCTACGAGCAGTACTTC
NA	NA	TRBV28	TRBJ2-7	CASRELRESSYEQYF	TGTGCCAGCAGAGAACTCCGGGAGAGCTCCTACGAGCAGTACTTC
NA	TRBD2	TRBV2	TRBJ2-7	CASKELALGDEQYF	TGTGCCAGCAAAGAACTAGCGCTCGGGGACGAGCAGTACTTC
NA	TRBD2	TRBV27	TRBJ2-2	CASRPISGMRAGELFF	TGTGCCAGCAGACCGATTAGCGGGATGCGGGCCGGGGAGTTGTTTTTT
NA	NA	TRBV5-5	TRBJ2-3	CASSLSGGSTDTQYF	TGTGCCAGCAGCTTAAGCGGAGGGAGCACAGATACGCAGTATTTT
NA	NA	TRBV28	TRBJ2-7	CASKSLGATYEQYF	TGTGCCAGCAAGTCCCTGGGAGCAACCTACGAGCAGTACTTC
NA	TRBD2	TRBV9	TRBJ2-1	CASSVALASGNNEQFF	TGTGCCAGCAGCGTAGCTTTGGCTAGCGGAAACAATGAGCAGTTCTTC
NA	NA	TRBV28	TRBJ2-3	CASSIGVIGDTQYF	TGTGCCAGCAGTATAGGAGTTATTGGGGATACGCAGTATTTT
NA	NA	TRBV15	TRBJ2-7	CATSPTSKGGSYEQYF	TGTGCCACCAGCCCGACCAGTAAGGGGGGGTCCTACGAGCAGTACTTC
NA	NA	TRBV19	TRBJ2-5	CASSFRDTTQETQYF	TGTGCCAGTAGTTTCCGGGACACCACCCAAGAGACCCAGTACTTC
NA	TRBD2	TRBV5-1	TRBJ2-3	CASSLQLRTSGSTDTQYF	TGCGCCAGCAGCCTCCAGCTCAGGACTAGCGGGAGCACAGATACGCAGTATTTT
NA	TRBD2	TRBV9	TRBJ2-5	CASSPRLAGGLETQYF	TGTGCCAGCAGCCCCAGACTAGCGGGAGGGTTAGAGACCCAGTACTTC
few	NA	TRBV9	TRBJ2-2	CASSVATNTGELFF	TGTGCCAGCAGCGTAGCTACGAACACCGGGGAGCTGTTTTTT
NA	TRBD2	TRBV27	TRBJ2-7	CASSLTSGSLSEQYF	TGTGCCAGCAGTTTGACTAGCGGGAGCTTGAGCGAGCAGTACTTC
once	TRBD1	TRBV25-1	TRBJ2-5	CASSLHTGGQETQYF	TGTGCCAGCAGCCTACACACAGGGGGCCAGGAGACCCAGTACTTC
NA	TRBD1	TRBV9	TRBJ1-3	CASSQWGRGQDTIYF	TGTGCCAGCAGCCAATGGGGCAGGGGGCAGGACACCATATATTTT
once	TRBD1	TRBV10-3	TRBJ2-1	CAIRTGVVYNEQFF	TGTGCCATCAGGACAGGGGTGGTCTACAATGAGCAGTTCTTC
NA	NA	TRBV6-5	TRBJ2-7	CASMGHAYEQYF	TGTGCCAGTATGGGACATGCCTACGAGCAGTACTTC
NA	TRBD2	TRBV7-9	TRBJ2-3	CASSLYEFGTSGNTDTQYF	TGTGCCAGCAGCTTATACGAGTTTGGGACTAGCGGAAACACAGATACGCAGTATTTT
NA	NA	TRBV5-4	TRBJ2-7	CASSLAGSGSYEQYF	TGTGCCAGCAGCTTGGCTGGGAGTGGATCCTACGAGCAGTACTTC
NA	NA	TRBV4-3	TRBJ2-1	CASSHPQGGPYNEQFF	TGCGCCAGCAGCCACCCACAGGGGGGGCCGTACAATGAGCAGTTCTTC
NA	NA	TRBV10-3	TRBJ2-7	CATRDGAGLYEQYF	TGTGCCACCAGAGACGGCGCGGGGTTATACGAGCAGTACTTC